These T cell receptor beta chains were read from a single sample in a study of Ad26.COV2.S vaccination and SARS-CoV-2 variants. The data were produced by immunoSEQ multiplex PCR, yet TCRdb's version contains in-frame clones alone and is incomplete. The repertoire includes hundreds of thousands of clones, about 86% of them detected once, and over 8.5% sits in the top ten. Specimen: peripheral blood, collected in a trial of Ad26.COV2.S vaccine versus placebo. These receptor sequences come from a person aged 18 to 59 who received the Ad26.COV2.S COVID-19 vaccine or a placebo. Each CDR3 is given with its conserved first and last residue. A D gene is named only where the DNA matches it firmly. Size values are once, few and many counts, or a class for expanded clones, and some rows have none.

d_gene	abundance	v_gene	j_gene	CDR3aa	CDR3nt
NA	once	TRBV6-5	TRBJ1-4	CASSLAGRKDEKLFF	TGTGCCAGCAGTTTAGCAGGGCGGAAAGATGAAAAACTGTTTTTT
NA	NA	TRBV2	TRBJ1-6	CASPASPVSDNSPLHF	TGTGCCAGCCCCGCTAGTCCAGTCTCCGATAATTCACCCCTCCACTTT
TRBD1	NA	TRBV5-1	TRBJ2-1	CASSPIEQGNEQFF	TGCGCCAGCAGCCCAATCGAACAGGGGAATGAGCAGTTCTTC
NA	NA	TRBV4-1	TRBJ2-7	CASSQDYTYEQYF	TGCGCCAGCAGCCAAGATTACACCTACGAGCAGTACTTC
TRBD2	NA	TRBV11-3	TRBJ2-1	CASSLRASGSNEQFF	TGTGCCAGCAGCTTACGGGCTAGCGGGAGCAATGAGCAGTTCTTC
TRBD1	NA	TRBV19	TRBJ2-5	CASSITPPGTGSQETQYF	TGTGCCAGTAGTATAACCCCTCCCGGGACAGGGAGTCAAGAGACCCAGTACTTC
NA	NA	TRBV2	TRBJ1-1	CASSIFMNTEAFF	TGTGCCAGCAGTATATTCATGAACACTGAAGCTTTCTTT
NA	NA	TRBV2	TRBJ1-5	CASSEALEGQPQHF	TGTGCCAGCAGTGAAGCGCTTGAGGGGCAGCCCCAGCATTTT
TRBD2	NA	TRBV11-2	TRBJ2-7	CASSLASSGGAHEQYF	TGTGCCAGCAGCTTGGCCTCCAGCGGGGGGGCCCACGAGCAGTACTTC
TRBD1	NA	TRBV4-3	TRBJ2-7	CASSQDGTAAGDEQYF	TGCGCCAGCAGCCAAGATGGGACAGCCGCCGGCGACGAGCAGTACTTC
TRBD1	NA	TRBV25-1	TRBJ2-1	CASTWTGGREQFF	TGTGCCAGCACCTGGACAGGGGGCCGTGAGCAGTTCTTC
NA	NA	TRBV28	TRBJ1-2	CASSFLDGYTF	TGTGCCAGCAGTTTCTTGGATGGCTACACCTTC
NA	NA	TRBV12-3/TRBV12-4	TRBJ1-2	CASSSGADYGYTF	TGTGCCAGCAGTTCAGGGGCAGATTACGGCTACACCTTC
TRBD1	NA	TRBV7-3	TRBJ2-3	CASSWDRGDTQYF	TGTGCCAGCAGCTGGGACAGGGGTGATACGCAGTATTTT
NA	NA	TRBV6-5	TRBJ1-1	CATRKGHTEAFF	TGTGCCACCCGAAAAGGGCACACTGAAGCTTTCTTT
TRBD2	NA	TRBV28	TRBJ2-3	CAVAGGRDTQYF	TGTGCCGTCGCTGGCGGGAGAGATACGCAGTATTTT
NA	NA	TRBV2	TRBJ2-1	CASSEGNPLNEQFF	TGTGCCAGCAGTGAAGGGAACCCCCTCAATGAGCAGTTCTTC
NA	NA	TRBV3-1/TRBV3-2	TRBJ1-6	CASSLPSTGLDSPLHF	TGTGCCAGCAGCCTCCCAAGCACAGGGCTTGATTCACCCCTCCACTTT
TRBD1	NA	TRBV19	TRBJ2-5	CASSIGDSRFETQYF	TGTGCCAGTAGTATAGGGGACAGTCGGTTTGAGACCCAGTACTTC
NA	NA	TRBV18	TRBJ1-3	CASSPGRPLTSNGNTIYF	TGTGCCAGCTCACCAGGCCGTCCTCTAACCTCGAATGGAAACACCATATATTTT
TRBD1	NA	TRBV12-3/TRBV12-4	TRBJ1-1	CASSSGTDTEAFF	TGTGCCAGCAGTTCCGGGACAGACACTGAAGCTTTCTTT
NA	NA	TRBV6-5	TRBJ1-1	CASSLQAYTEAFF	TGTGCCAGCAGCCTACAGGCGTACACTGAAGCTTTCTTT
TRBD2	NA	TRBV6-5	TRBJ2-3	CASSFSGGKTDTQYF	TGTGCCAGCTCCTTCAGCGGGGGGAAGACAGATACGCAGTATTTT
NA	NA	TRBV3-1/TRBV3-2	TRBJ1-3	CASRFGSGNTIYF	TGTGCCAGCAGGTTCGGGTCTGGAAACACCATATATTTT
TRBD1	NA	TRBV7-8	TRBJ1-2	CASSSLGRSGQGNYGYTF	TGTGCCAGCAGCTCACTCGGCCGTAGTGGACAGGGGAACTATGGCTACACCTTC
NA	NA	TRBV27	TRBJ2-3	CASRERGTGITDTQYF	TGTGCCAGCAGAGAACGTGGGACGGGGATCACAGATACGCAGTATTTT
NA	NA	TRBV28	TRBJ2-2	CASSLGNTGELFF	TGTGCCAGCAGTTTAGGGAACACCGGGGAGCTGTTTTTT
NA	NA	TRBV7-9	TRBJ1-1	CASSSPGFEAFF	TGTGCCAGCAGCTCCCCGGGATTTGAAGCTTTCTTT
NA	NA	TRBV4-1	TRBJ2-6	CASSPFLSGANVLTF	TGCGCCAGCAGCCCTTTCCTTTCTGGGGCCAACGTCCTGACTTTC
NA	NA	TRBV28	TRBJ1-4	CASSPLGDATNEKLFF	TGTGCCAGCAGTCCCCTTGGGGATGCAACTAATGAAAAACTGTTTTTT